This record concerns one T cell receptor (beta chain) sequence. As yet, its antigen is unknown. This sample is part of a study of beta chain features in type 1 diabetes. Overall study findings and caveats: Whether HLA type affects TCRB rearrangement stayed undetermined in the present work. VDJ junctions in type 1 diabetes patients carried more deletions and fewer insertions. Shorter TCRB CDR3s, moderately but significantly so, were found in Type 1 diabetes patients in all four CD4+ subsets.

Reverse transcribing all isolated RNA meant expressed TCRB transcripts were sequenced. The repertoire was sequenced with immunoSEQ multiplex PCR; TCRdb's copy has only in-frame clones and lacks some. Here the sample spans 600,000 to 700,000 clones, roughly 12% being singletons. Researchers reported sorting CD4+ naive, central memory, regulatory and stem cell-like memory cells via CD45RO/CCR7/CD25/CD127/CD95/CD27. Unmatched junction bases numbered 6, after V lost 4 bases and J lost 1 base. The germline V gene encodes CDR1 LNHDA and CDR2 SQIVND (reference sequence). The CDR3 runs to 16 residues. The receptor was isolated from a man in his thirties or forties with type 1 diabetes. Input material: naive CD4+ T cells from blood. The rearrangement uses TRBV19 and TRBJ2-5; 10 positions match TRBD1. The CDR3 here is CASSKGTGVSQETQYF. CDR3 in DNA: TGTGCCAGTAGTAAAGGGACAGGGGTAAGCCAAGAGACCCAGTACTTC.